This T cell receptor (beta chain) was found in a study of graft-versus-host responses after intestinal transplantation. Study-level background: Isolated intestinal, liver-intestinal, or multivisceral transplants were what recipients had. Recipients across the board were started on anti-thymocyte globulin induction, then kept on tacrolimus and steroids for around three years. The study's findings and limits: Early post-transplant HvG declines were associated with peak circulating GvH clone levels. Marrow from the recipient contained GvH clones, some of which had appeared first in ileum or blood.

To note about this clone: The antigen remains undetermined.

Assay: immunoSEQ multiplex PCR; the TCRdb copy retains only in-frame clones and omits some. The data contain around 120,000 clones, approximately 92% of them singletons. The clonotype comes from a human donor who received an intestinal transplant. Sequencing used unstimulated CD4+ T cells sorted from spleen or lymph node cells, obtained before intestinal transplant.

CDR3 protein: CASSFRTGNTGELFF. The DNA for the CDR3 is TGCGCCAGCAGCTTCCGGACCGGGAACACCGGGGAGCTGTTTTTT. This chain links TRBV5-1 with TRBJ2-2; D unresolved. The CDR3 runs to 15 residues. V dropped 2 bases and J dropped 1 base, with 9 bases sitting between them. CDR1 and CDR2 (germline): SGHRS, YFSETQ.